The sequence of this TCR beta chain was determined in a study of CD8 T cells in Susac syndrome (dated by TCRdb to the late 2010s). Background for the entire study: Among the Susac syndrome patients who were sequenced, clinically active disease was present in six and clinical remission was observed in fewer than 10. The study compared CD8+ T cell repertoire clonality among 12 healthy donors, roughly 14 Susac syndrome patients and some 16 multiple sclerosis patients. Whether CD8+ T cell activation and differentiation in Susac syndrome was antigen driven was tested using repertoire sequencing. At blood withdrawal, Susac syndrome patients were therapy-naive, treated with corticosteroids (with IVIg additionally given to some), or treated with IVIg alone. Beyond this particular receptor, the publication reports: Clonal expansion was seen in Susac syndrome CD8+ repertoires, peaking in CD8+ TEMRA cells and being greater in clinically active patients than in remitting ones. In the total CD8+ and CD8+ TEMRA repertoires, 15 to 20 and five Susac-specific public clones, respectively, were identified. The number of individuals in the TCR sequencing and HLA analysis was recognized as being relatively small.

Regarding this clonotype: Its antigen is not yet known. Base qualities are missing; no much larger clone stands one base away.

Peripheral blood CD8+ and CD4+ T cells from healthy donors, Susac syndrome patients and multiple sclerosis patients were profiled using high-throughput TCR beta sequencing. The Susac syndrome patients fulfilled recently defined diagnostic criteria for either definite or probable disease. Bulk CD8+ and CD4+ T cells were purified by magnetic negative isolation, whereas CD8+ TEMRA cells were enriched by FACS. Blood was drawn into EDTA tubes, processed within 24 hours, and PBMCs were isolated by density gradient centrifugation. PBMCs intended for TCR sequencing were cryopreserved in liquid nitrogen and were subsequently thawed in a 37 degrees C water bath. The sorted or isolated CD4+, CD8+ and CD8+ TEMRA cells reached a purity of at least 90%. RNA was extracted with the RNeasy kit and roughly 0.45 to 1 ug was reverse transcribed using random hexamers. The immunoSEQ multiplex PCR assay, which covers 54 Vbeta and 13 Jbeta segments, was used to amplify TCR beta CDR3 regions. Bias from PCR amplification was corrected by using a synthetic template baseline for primer optimization and for computational correction. As for the authors' bioinformatics: Reads were annotated to V, D and J genes per IMGT and analyzed with immunoSEQ Analyzer, keeping only productive sequences. To calculate clonality, Shannon entropy was normalized by log2 of the number of productive unique sequences and then subtracted from one. For each patient and control, public and private clones were evaluated among the 100 most prevalent clones. Susac-specific clones were defined as absent from healthy and MS cohorts, around 970 published viral clones and other ImmuneACCESS disease sequences. TCRdb reran the public reads through fastp at Q25 and MiXCR, keeping productive beta chains. Rows merge per CDR3 protein into single entries with the most common DNA and genes. The V and J calls and clone size are TCRdb's, not the authors'. This sample is represented by roughly 190,000 distinct CDR3 sequences; around 95% of them were singletons. The ten largest clones capture approximately 0.16% of the sample.

Sample: CD8+ T cells from PBMCs. This sequence was found in a human donor with Susac syndrome.

The nucleotide sequence reads TGTGCCAGCGCTAGGGTGGGGGCAAGGGACACTGAAGCTTTCTTT. It translates to CASARVGARDTEAFF. The rearrangement combines TRBV6-5 with TRBJ1-1, with a weak D call of TRBD1 (6 bases match). Measured from the cysteine to the phenylalanine, the CDR3 is 15 residues long. The kept DNA is CDR3 alone, 45 bases in frame from the first base. The germline V gene yields MNHEY for CDR1 and SVGAGI for CDR2. Relative to germline, V is 8 bases shorter and J is 3 bases shorter, with 19 bases between their ends.